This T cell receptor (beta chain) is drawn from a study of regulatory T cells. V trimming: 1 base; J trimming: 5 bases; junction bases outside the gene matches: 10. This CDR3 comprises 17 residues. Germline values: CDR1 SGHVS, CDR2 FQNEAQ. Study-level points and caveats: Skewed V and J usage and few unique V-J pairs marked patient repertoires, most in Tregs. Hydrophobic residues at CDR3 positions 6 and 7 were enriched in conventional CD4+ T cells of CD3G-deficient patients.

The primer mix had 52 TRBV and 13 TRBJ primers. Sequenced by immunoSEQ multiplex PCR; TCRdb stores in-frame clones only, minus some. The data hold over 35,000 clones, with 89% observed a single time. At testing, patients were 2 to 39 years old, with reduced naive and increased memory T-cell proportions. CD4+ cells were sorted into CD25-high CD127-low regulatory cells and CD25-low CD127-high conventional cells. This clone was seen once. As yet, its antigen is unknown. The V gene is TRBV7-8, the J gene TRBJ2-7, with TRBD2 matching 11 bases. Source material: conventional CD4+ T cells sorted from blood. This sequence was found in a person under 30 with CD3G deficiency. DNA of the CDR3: TGTGCCAGCAGCTTAGGGTTTGGGGTAGCGGGGGGGCACGAGCAGTACTTC. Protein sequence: CASSLGFGVAGGHEQYF.